One sample yielded the 8 T cell receptor beta chains listed below, sequenced in a study of preoperative IRX-2 immunotherapy in early breast cancer. Assay used: immunoSEQ multiplex PCR; TCRdb lists only in-frame clones, some missing. This table has about 11,000 clones, 80% appearing once. Treatment reported: preoperative locoregional IRX-2 cytokine immunotherapy. Sample: lymph node tissue, taken before IRX-2 immunotherapy. The receptors shown here come from a human donor with breast cancer.

The chain is built from TRBV6-8 and TRBJ1-1; possible D gene TRBD1, 5 bases. This CDR3 spans 16 amino acids. From germline, CDR1 is MNHGY and CDR2 SAAAGT. V shed 2 bases and J shed 4 bases, with 17 bases lying between them. The CDR3 bases are TGTGCCAGCAGTTACCTTCTTGGGGTTGGGGGCACTGAAGCTTTCTTT. It yields the protein CASSYLLGVGGTEAFF.

The table lists this clone with a count of one. V and J are TRBV29-1 and TRBJ2-1; the D call may be TRBD1 or TRBD2 (5 bases each). V lost 6 bases, J lost 4 bases, and 22 bases lay in between. The CDR3 is 16 residues long. Germline loops: CDR1 SQVTM, CDR2 ANQGSEA. The CDR3 bases are TGCAGCGTGCCAACCTCGGGACCTAGTATGTACAATGAGCAGTTCTTC. Translating gives CSVPTSGPSMYNEQFF.

V gene TRBV1 combines with J gene TRBJ2-5; TRBD1 is the table's D call, not checked against the DNA. TRBV1 is classified as a pseudogene. This CDR3 contains 16 residues. The DNA for the CDR3 is TGCGCCAGCAGCCAAGATTTGGGCCAGGGACAAGAGACCCAGTACTTC. Translation gives CASSQDLGQGQETQYF.

The chain is built from TRBV14 and TRBJ2-3; D not resolved. Trimming stripped 0 bases from V and 3 bases from J, with 7 bases between. This CDR3 spans 14 amino acids. Germline V lookup: CDR1 SGHDN, CDR2 FVKESK. The CDR3 nucleotides are TGTGCCAGCAGCCAAGACCTCGTTACAGATACGCAGTATTTT. Translation: CASSQDLVTDTQYF. Filled out from reference TRBV14 and TRBJ2-3, the complete variable domain reads EAGVTQFPSHSVIEKGQTVTLRCDPISGHDNLYWYRRVMGKEIKFLLHFVKESKQDESGMPNNRFLAERTGGTYSTLKVQPAELEDSGVYFCASSQDLVTDTQYFGPGTRLTVL.

V usage is TRBV15 and J usage is TRBJ2-1, with D possibly being TRBD1 or TRBD2 (7 bases each). The CDR3 loop spans 16 amino acids. Germline lookup yields CDR1 LNHNV and CDR2 YYDKDF (reference sequence). Trimming shortened V by 1 base and J by 8 bases, and 18 bases separated the two germline ends. CDR3 region: CATSRVRQGREDEQFF. The CDR3 DNA reads as TGTGCCACCAGCAGAGTTCGACAGGGCCGGGAGGATGAGCAGTTCTTC.

CDR3 coding DNA: TGCAGCGGAGGACAGGGAGGGAACACTGAAGCTTTCTTT. Its translation is CSGGQGGNTEAFF. The rearrangement uses TRBV29-1 and TRBJ1-1; 8 nucleotides align to TRBD1. The CDR3 spans 13 residues. The V and J ends lost 7 bases and 1 base, in that order; junction bases with no gene match: 5. CDR1 is SQVTM and CDR2 is ANQGSEA in the germline V gene.

This clone has just a few counts. The J gene is TRBJ1-1, the V gene TRBV29-1, with D perhaps matching TRBD1 (6 bases). Per the germline V gene, CDR1 is SQVTM and CDR2 is ANQGSEA. The CDR3 loop spans 12 amino acids. V dropped 7 bases and J dropped 4 bases, with 13 bases sitting between them. The CDR3 loop reads CSAVGGSTEAFF. The CDR3 DNA follows: TGCAGCGCCGTAGGGGGGTCCACTGAAGCTTTCTTT.

The chain couples TRBV28 to TRBJ1-3; 7 positions match TRBD1. This CDR3 contains 16 residues. Trimming removed 5 bases from V and 4 bases from J; junction bases left unmatched: 11. The V gene's germline CDR1 is MDHEN and CDR2 SYDVKM. The DNA for the CDR3 is TGTGCCAGCAGTCTAGGGGAAACAGGGGTCGGAAACACCATATATTTT. Protein product: CASSLGETGVGNTIYF.